This passage covers 9 T cell receptor beta chains from one sample sequenced in a study of cytomegalovirus exposure and HLA in healthy donors. The PCR contained 60 Vbeta and 13 Jbeta primers. Repertoires were generated with immunoSEQ multiplex PCR, while TCRdb's copy carries only in-frame clones and drops some. The table shows 95,000 to 150,000 clones, with roughly 78% occurring only once. Source material: PBMCs. Source of these receptors: a woman aged 25 to 39 in good health and CMV-seropositive.

The CDR3 nucleotides read TGTGCCAGCTCACCAGTCGTTTGGCCTGAGGTGAACACTGAAGCTTTCTTT. This translates into CASSPVVWPEVNTEAFF. The chain recombines TRBV18 with TRBJ1-1, with unresolved D. In germline, CDR1 is KGHSH, CDR2 LQKENI. The CDR3 is 17 amino acids. The V end was cut by 2 bases, the J end by 0 bases, with 16 bases between. The complete variable domain, with remaining parts taken from reference TRBV18 and TRBJ1-1, reads NAGVMQNPRHLVRRRGQEARLRCSPMKGHSHVYWYRQLPEEGLKFMVYLQKENIIDESGMPKERFSAEFPKEGPSILRIQQVVRGDSAAYFCASSPVVWPEVNTEAFFGQGTRLTVV.

The genes are TRBV6-5 and TRBJ2-3, with D maybe TRBD1 (6 bases). CDR1 and CDR2 (germline): MNHEY, SVGAGI. This CDR3 contains 14 residues. Deletions cut 7 bases from V and 4 bases from J, with 15 bases between. CDR3 nucleotides: TGTGCCAGCACAGACAGGATCGGCGCAGATACGCAGTATTTT. It is translated as CASTDRIGADTQYF.

This chain connects TRBV19 to TRBJ2-6; D not resolved. The CDR3 length is 16 residues. V shed 5 bases and J shed 5 bases, with 16 bases lying between them. The germline V gene encodes CDR1 LNHDA and CDR2 SQIVND (reference sequence). The CDR3 nucleotides are TGTGCCAGTAGTCCAGGCCTTACAATCTGGGCCAACGTCCTGACTTTC. This translates into CASSPGLTIWANVLTF.

This clone was detected only a few times. V usage is TRBV4-1 and J usage is TRBJ2-7; 7 bases map to TRBD1. CDR1 and CDR2 from the germline V gene are MGHRA and YSYEKL. The trim removed 1 base at V and 3 bases at J, leaving 9 bases unmatched. CDR3 size: 16 residues. CDR3 in amino acids: CASSQVGQNYNYEQYF. CDR3 DNA: TGCGCCAGCAGCCAAGTGGGACAGAATTACAACTACGAGCAGTACTTC.

The V and J genes are TRBV7-2 and TRBJ2-5; 12 bases are shared with TRBD1. Germline V gives CDR1 SGHTA, CDR2 FQGNSA. The V gene end was trimmed by 5 bases and the J gene end by 5 bases; junction bases not matched to a gene: 6. The CDR3 consists of 15 residues. CDR3 in DNA: TGTGCCAGCAGCAGGGGAGGGACAGGGGGCGAGACCCAGTACTTC. Residues: CASSRGGTGGETQYF.

This chain connects TRBV7-3 to TRBJ2-2; TRBD2 matches at 13 bases. Germline V gives CDR1 SGHTA, CDR2 FQGTGA. The CDR3 spans 18 residues. The V and J ends lost 0 bases and 1 base, in that order; junction bases with no gene match: 2. CDR3 loop: CASSLTGTSGENTGELFF. CDR3 DNA sequence: TGTGCCAGCAGCTTAACGGGGACTAGCGGGGAGAACACCGGGGAGCTGTTTTTT.

The rearrangement links TRBV5-1 to TRBJ2-5; possible D gene TRBD1, 5 bases. CDR3 length: 14 amino acids. Trimming pared 1 base from V and 3 bases from J, leaving 10 bases between. CDR1 is SGHRS and CDR2 is YFSETQ in the germline V gene. This chain's CDR3 is CASSLMGPEETQYF. Here the CDR3 DNA reads TGCGCCAGCAGCTTGATGGGGCCTGAAGAGACCCAGTACTTC. Using reference TRBV5-1 and TRBJ2-5 for the parts outside the CDR3, the full variable domain is KAGVTQTPRYLIKTRGQQVTLSCSPISGHRSVSWYQQTPGQGLQFLFEYFSETQRNKGNFPGRFSGRQFSNSRSEMNVSTLELGDSALYLCASSLMGPEETQYFGPGTRLLVL.

The V gene is TRBV19, the J gene TRBJ1-1; 7 nucleotides match TRBD1. CDR1 and CDR2 from the germline V gene are LNHDA and SQIVND (reference sequence). V was clipped by 1 base and J by 7 bases; unmatched bases: 6. This CDR3 spans 14 amino acids. This CDR3 is CASSIVGQVGEAFF. As DNA, the CDR3 is TGTGCCAGTAGTATAGTTGGACAGGTGGGTGAAGCTTTCTTT.

V gene TRBV5-4 combines with J gene TRBJ2-3; 7 bases align to TRBD2. The CDR3 sequence is 16 residues long. V lost 4 bases, J lost 0 bases, and 8 bases stayed unmatched. In germline, CDR1 is SGHNT, CDR2 YYREEE (reference sequence). The CDR3: CASSPLGGDSTDTQYF. CDR3 sequence (DNA): TGTGCCAGCAGCCCACTTGGGGGGGATAGCACAGATACGCAGTATTTT.